Many counts were recorded for the clone carrying this T cell receptor (beta chain). This sample stems from a study of CD8+CD57+ T cells in acquired aplastic anemia. Study at large: DNA per sorted CD4+ or CD8+ sample ranged roughly 0.19 to 30 ug, averaging approximately 3.3 ug. Healthy donors yielded about 9.9 million CD4+ cell reads on average.

The TCR beta profiling, which covered VDJ combination and CDR3 sequence, was carried out using genomic DNA as the template. Using its own MiXCR run on the reads, TCRdb lists one record per CDR3 protein. The sample carries some 220,000 distinct CDR3 sequences, about a third recorded once. V lost 2 bases and J 0 bases, leaving 4 bases between the germline ends. The germline V gene has CDR1 SGHNT and CDR2 YENEEA. The CDR3 runs 14 residues. This clonotype originated in a human donor in good health, serving as a control. Specimen: sorted CD4+, CD8+, or CD8+CD57+ T cells (not recorded which) from PBMCs. The chain is built from TRBV11-3 and TRBJ1-4; D unresolved. CDR3 sequence reads: CASSLFATNEKLFF. The CDR3 DNA reads as TGTGCCAGCAGCTTATTCGCAACTAATGAAAAACTGTTTTTT.